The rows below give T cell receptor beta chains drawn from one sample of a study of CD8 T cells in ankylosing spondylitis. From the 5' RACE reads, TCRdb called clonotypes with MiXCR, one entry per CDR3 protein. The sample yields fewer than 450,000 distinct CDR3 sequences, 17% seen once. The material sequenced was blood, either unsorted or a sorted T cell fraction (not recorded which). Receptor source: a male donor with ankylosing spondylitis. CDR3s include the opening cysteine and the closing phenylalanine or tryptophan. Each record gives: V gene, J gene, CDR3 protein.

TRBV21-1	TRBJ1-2	CASSKVGRQGSGYTF
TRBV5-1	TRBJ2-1	CASSYGLNNEQFF
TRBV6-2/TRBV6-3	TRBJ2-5	CASSSTGHGVRDQETQYF
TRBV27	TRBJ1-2	CASASGIANYGYTF
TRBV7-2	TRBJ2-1	CASSLSGAGDRGRNEQFF
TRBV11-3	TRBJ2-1	CASSLSAGGYNEQFF
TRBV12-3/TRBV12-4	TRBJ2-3	CASSLKNSGGGTDTQYF
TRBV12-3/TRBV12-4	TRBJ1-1	CASSLGQGVGAFF
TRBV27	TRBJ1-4	CASSLGPYEKLFF
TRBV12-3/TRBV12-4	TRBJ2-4	CASSLSGGRDIQYF
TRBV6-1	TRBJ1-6	CASSPGKHSPLHF
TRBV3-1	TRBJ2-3	CASSQSSGRGTDTQYF
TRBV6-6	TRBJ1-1	CASRIQEEAFF
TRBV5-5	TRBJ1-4	CASSLVTGGKLFF
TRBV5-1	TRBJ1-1	CASSYSDTPSQRVF
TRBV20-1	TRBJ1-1	CSQTQKGVNTEAFF
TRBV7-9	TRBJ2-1	CASRLGGSPGQGHEQFF
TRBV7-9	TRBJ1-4	CASSRDRDGKLFF
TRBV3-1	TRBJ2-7	CASSQSGVSYEQYF
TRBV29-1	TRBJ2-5	CSAPREVGETQYF
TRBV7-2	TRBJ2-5	CASSLSGFGETQYF
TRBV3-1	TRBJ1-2	CASGHRGENYGYTF